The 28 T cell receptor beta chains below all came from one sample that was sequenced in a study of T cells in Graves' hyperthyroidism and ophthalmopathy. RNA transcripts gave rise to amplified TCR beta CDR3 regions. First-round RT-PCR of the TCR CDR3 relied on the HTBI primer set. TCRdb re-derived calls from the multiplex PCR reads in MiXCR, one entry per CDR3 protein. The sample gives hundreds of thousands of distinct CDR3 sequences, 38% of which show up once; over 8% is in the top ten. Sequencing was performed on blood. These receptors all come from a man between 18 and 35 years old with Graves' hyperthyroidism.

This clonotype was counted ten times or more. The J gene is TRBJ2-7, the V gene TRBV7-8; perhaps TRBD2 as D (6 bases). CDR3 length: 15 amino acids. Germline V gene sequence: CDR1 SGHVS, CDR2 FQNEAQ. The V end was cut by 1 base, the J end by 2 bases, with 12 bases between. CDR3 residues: CASSLGQRVPYEQYF. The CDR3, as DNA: TGTGCCAGCAGCTTAGGCCAGCGGGTGCCCTACGAGCAGTACTTC.

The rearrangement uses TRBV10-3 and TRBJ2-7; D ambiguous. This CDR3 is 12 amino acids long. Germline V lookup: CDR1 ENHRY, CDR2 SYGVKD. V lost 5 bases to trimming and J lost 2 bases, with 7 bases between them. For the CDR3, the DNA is TGTGCCATCAGTCGGGCAGCCTACGAGCAGTACTTC. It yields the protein CAISRAAYEQYF.

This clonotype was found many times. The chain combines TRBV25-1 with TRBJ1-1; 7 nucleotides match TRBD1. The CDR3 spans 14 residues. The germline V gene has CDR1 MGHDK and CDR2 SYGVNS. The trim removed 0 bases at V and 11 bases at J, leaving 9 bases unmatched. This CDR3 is CASSEYGQAPGAFF. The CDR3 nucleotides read TGTGCCAGCAGTGAATACGGACAGGCCCCTGGGGCTTTCTTT.

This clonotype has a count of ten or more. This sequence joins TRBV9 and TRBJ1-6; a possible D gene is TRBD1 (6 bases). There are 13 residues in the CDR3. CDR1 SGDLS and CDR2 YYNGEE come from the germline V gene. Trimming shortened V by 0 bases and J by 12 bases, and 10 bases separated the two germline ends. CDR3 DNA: TGTGCCAGCAGCGTAGGAGGAGGGGGACCCCTCCACTTT. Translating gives CASSVGGGGPLHF.

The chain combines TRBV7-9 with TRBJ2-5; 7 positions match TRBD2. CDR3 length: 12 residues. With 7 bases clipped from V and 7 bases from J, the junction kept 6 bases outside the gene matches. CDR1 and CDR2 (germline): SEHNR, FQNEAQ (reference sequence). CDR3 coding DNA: TGTGCCAGCAATCTTGGGGGGGGGACCCAGTACTTC. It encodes CASNLGGGTQYF.

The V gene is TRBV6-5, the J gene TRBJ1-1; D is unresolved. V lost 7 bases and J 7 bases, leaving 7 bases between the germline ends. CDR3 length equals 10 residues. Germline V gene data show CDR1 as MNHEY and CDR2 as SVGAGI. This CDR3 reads CASTPGEAFF. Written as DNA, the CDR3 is TGTGCCAGCACCCCGGGTGAAGCTTTCTTT.

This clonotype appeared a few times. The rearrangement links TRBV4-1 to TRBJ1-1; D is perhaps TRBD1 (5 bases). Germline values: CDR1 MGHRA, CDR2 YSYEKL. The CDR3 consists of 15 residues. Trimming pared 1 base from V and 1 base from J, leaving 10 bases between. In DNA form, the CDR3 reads TGCGCCAGCAGCCAAGGAAGGACAAGGAACACTGAAGCTTTCTTT. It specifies CASSQGRTRNTEAFF.

Written as DNA, the CDR3 is TGTGCCAGCGTACCGGGACAGGGATTCACCGGGGAGCTGTTTTTT. Its translation: CASVPGQGFTGELFF. The rearrangement joins TRBV7-8 to TRBJ2-2; 9 positions match TRBD1. The CDR3 has 15 residues. Per the germline V gene, CDR1 is SGHVS and CDR2 is FQNEAQ. With V trimmed by 8 bases and J by 4 bases, 8 bases remained unmatched.

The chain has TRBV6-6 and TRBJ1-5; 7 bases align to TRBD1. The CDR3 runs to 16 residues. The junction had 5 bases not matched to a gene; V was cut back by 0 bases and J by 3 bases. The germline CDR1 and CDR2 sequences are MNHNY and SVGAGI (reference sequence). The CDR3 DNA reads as TGTGCCAGCAGTTACTCAAAGACAGGGAACAATCAGCCCCAGCATTTT. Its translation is CASSYSKTGNNQPQHF.

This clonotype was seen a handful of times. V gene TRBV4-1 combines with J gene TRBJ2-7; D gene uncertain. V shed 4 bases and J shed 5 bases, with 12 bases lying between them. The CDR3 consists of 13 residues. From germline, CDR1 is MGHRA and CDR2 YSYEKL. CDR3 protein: CASSPPAANEQYF. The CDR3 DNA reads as TGCGCCAGCAGCCCCCCCGCAGCGAACGAGCAGTACTTC.

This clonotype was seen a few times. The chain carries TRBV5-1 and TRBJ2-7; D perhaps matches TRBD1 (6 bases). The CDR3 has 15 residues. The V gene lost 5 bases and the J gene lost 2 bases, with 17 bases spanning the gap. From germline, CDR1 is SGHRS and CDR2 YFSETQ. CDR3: CASSPVSDSTYEQYF. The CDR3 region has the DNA TGCGCCAGCAGTCCCGTATCGGACAGCACCTACGAGCAGTACTTC.

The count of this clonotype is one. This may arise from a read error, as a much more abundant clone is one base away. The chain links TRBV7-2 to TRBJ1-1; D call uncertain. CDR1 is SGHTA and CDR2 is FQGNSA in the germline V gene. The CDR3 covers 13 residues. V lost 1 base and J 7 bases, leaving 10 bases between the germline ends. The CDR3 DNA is TGTGCCAGCAGCTTAGTTCCCGTCAGTGAAGCTTTCTTT. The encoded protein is CASSLVPVSEAFF.

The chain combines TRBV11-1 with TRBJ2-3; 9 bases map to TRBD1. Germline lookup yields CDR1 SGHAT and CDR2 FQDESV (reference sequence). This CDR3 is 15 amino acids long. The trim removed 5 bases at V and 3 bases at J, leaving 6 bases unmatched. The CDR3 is CASSGDREVTDTQYF. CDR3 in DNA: TGTGCCAGCAGCGGGGACAGGGAGGTTACAGATACGCAGTATTTT.

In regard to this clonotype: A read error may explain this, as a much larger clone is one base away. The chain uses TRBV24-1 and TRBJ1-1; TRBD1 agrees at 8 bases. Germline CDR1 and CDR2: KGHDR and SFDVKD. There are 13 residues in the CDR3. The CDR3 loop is CAASEPGQGEAFF. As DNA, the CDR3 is TGTGCCGCCAGTGAACCCGGACAGGGTGAAGCTTTCTTT.

The CDR3 DNA follows: TGTGCCAGCAGCCAGGGGACATTTTCTGGAAACACCATATATTTT. It translates to CASSQGTFSGNTIYF. The V call is TRBV14, the J call TRBJ1-3, with TRBD1 as a possible D gene (6 bases). The V gene lost 3 bases and the J gene lost 1 base, with 10 bases spanning the gap. The V gene's germline CDR1 is SGHDN and CDR2 FVKESK. The CDR3 is made up of 15 amino acids.

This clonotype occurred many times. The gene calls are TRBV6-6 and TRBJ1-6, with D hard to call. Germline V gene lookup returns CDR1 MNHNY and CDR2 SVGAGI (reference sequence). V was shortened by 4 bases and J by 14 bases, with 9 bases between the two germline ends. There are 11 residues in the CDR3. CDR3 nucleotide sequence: TGTGCCAGCAGTTCCGCCGGGGCCCTCCACTTT. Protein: CASSSAGALHF.

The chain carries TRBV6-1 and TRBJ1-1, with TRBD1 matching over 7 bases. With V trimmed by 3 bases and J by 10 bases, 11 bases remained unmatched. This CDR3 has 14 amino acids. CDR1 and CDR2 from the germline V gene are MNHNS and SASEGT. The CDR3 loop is CASSDPGQPGRAFF. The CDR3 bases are TGTGCCAGCAGTGACCCGGGACAGCCAGGTCGAGCTTTCTTT.

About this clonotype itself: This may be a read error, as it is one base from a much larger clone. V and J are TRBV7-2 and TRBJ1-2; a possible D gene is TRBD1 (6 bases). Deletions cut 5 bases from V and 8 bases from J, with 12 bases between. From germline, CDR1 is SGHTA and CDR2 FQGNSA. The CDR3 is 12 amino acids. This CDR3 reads CASSTGCEGYTF. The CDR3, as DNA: TGTGCCAGCAGCACAGGGTGTGAAGGCTACACCTTC.

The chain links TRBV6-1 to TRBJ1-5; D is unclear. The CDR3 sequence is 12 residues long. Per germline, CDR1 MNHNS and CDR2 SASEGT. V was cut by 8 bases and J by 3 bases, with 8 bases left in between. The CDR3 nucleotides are TGTGCCAGCGGGAAAGTCAATCAGCCCCAGCATTTT. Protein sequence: CASGKVNQPQHF.

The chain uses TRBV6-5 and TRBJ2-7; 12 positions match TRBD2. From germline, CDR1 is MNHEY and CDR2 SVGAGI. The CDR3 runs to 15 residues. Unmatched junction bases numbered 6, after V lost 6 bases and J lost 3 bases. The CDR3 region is CASRLTSGSFYEQYF. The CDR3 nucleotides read TGTGCCAGCAGGCTGACTAGCGGGAGCTTCTACGAGCAGTACTTC.

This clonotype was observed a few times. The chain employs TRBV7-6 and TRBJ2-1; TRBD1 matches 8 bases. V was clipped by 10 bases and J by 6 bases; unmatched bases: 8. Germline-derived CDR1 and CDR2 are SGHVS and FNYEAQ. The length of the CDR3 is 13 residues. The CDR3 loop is CAIRIDRGNEQFF. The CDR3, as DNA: TGTGCCATCAGGATCGACAGGGGCAATGAGCAGTTCTTC.

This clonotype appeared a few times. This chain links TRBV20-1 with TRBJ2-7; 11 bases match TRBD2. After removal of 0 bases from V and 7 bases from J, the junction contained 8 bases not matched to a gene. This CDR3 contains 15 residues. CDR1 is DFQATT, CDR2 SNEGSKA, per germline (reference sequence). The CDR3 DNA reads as TGCAGTGCTAGAGACGTCACTAGCGGGAGTTGGGAGCAGTACTTC. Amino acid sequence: CSARDVTSGSWEQYF.

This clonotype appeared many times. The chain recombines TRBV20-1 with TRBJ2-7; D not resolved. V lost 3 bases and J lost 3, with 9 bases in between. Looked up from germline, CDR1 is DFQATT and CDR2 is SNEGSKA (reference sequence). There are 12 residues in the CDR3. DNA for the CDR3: TGCAGTGCTAGCGGGCTTCGCTACGAGCAGTACTTC. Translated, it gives CSASGLRYEQYF.

The CDR3 region is CSARTGVIEQYF. CDR3 bases: TGCAGTGCGCGGACAGGGGTGATCGAGCAGTACTTC. The J gene is TRBJ2-7, the V gene TRBV20-1; TRBD1 matches at 9 bases. From germline, CDR1 is DFQATT and CDR2 SNEGSKA (reference sequence). This CDR3 contains 12 residues. Unmatched junction bases numbered 6, after V lost 6 bases and J lost 6 bases.

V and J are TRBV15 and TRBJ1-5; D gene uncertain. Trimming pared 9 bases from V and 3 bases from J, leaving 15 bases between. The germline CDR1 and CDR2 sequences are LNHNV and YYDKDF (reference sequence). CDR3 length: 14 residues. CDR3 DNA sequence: TGTGCCACATTGGTGACGGGCTCCAATCAGCCCCAGCATTTT. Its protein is CATLVTGSNQPQHF.

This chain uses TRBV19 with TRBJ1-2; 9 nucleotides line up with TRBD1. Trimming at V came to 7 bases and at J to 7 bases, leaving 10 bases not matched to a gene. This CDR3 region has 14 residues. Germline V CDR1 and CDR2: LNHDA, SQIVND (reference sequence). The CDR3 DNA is TGTGCCAGTAATCAAGGGGACAGGGAGCTTGGCTACACCTTC. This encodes CASNQGDRELGYTF.

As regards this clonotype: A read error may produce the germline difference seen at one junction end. CDR3 DNA: TGTGCCAGCAGCCCAGACGGCCTTGGCTACGAGCAGTACTTC. As protein: CASSPDGLGYEQYF. This rearrangement joins TRBV10-2 to TRBJ2-7, with unresolved D. CDR3 length: 14 residues. The V gene's germline CDR1 is WSHSY and CDR2 SAAADI.

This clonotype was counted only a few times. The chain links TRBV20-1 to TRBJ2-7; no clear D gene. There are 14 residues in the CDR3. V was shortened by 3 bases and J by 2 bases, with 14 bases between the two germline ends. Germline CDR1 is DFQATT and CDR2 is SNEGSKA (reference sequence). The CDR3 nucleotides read TGCAGTGCTAGTAATATGCAGGAAACCTACGAGCAGTACTTC. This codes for CSASNMQETYEQYF.